This T cell receptor (beta chain) was captured in a study of identical twins. Template switching supplied a universal primer site; unique molecular identifiers were carried on the cDNA. TCRdb analysed the 5' RACE reads with MiXCR anew, one entry per CDR3 protein. The sample has 1.5 million or so distinct CDR3 sequences; roughly 35% are singletons. As to this clonotype: Its specificity is unknown.

Germline V gives CDR1 SQVTM, CDR2 ANQGSEA. The CDR3 extends over 14 amino acids. Study-wide results and caveats: Cord blood beta clonotypes that were abundant carried fewer insertions, and memory repertoires showed no such trend.

Sample: cord blood. The V call is TRBV29-1, the J call TRBJ2-3; TRBD2 agrees at 11 bases. This TCR came from a newborn girl in good health. The CDR3 DNA reads as TGCGGGGCCGGGACTAGCGGTAGCACAGATACGCAGTATTTT. It is translated as CGAGTSGSTDTQYF.